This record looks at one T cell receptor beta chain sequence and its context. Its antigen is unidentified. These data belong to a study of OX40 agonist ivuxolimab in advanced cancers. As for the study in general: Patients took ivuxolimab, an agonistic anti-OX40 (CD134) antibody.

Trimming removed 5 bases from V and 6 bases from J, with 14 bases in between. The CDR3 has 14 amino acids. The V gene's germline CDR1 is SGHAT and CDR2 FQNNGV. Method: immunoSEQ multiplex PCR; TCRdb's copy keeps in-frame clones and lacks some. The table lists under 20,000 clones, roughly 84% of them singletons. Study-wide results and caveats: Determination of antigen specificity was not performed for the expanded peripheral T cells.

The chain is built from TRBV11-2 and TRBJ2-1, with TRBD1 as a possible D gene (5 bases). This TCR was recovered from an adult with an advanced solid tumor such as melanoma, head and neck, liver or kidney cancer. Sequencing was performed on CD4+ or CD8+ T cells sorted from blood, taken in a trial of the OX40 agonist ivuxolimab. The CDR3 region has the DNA TGTGCCAGCAGCACCGGTTCAGGGTCCAATGAGCAGTTCTTC. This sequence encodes CASSTGSGSNEQFF. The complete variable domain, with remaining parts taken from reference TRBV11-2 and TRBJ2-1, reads EAGVAQSPRYKIIEKRQSVAFWCNPISGHATLYWYQQILGQGPKLLIQFQNNGVVDDSQLPKDRFSAERLKGVDSTLKIQPAKLEDSAVYLCASSTGSGSNEQFFGPGTRLTVL.